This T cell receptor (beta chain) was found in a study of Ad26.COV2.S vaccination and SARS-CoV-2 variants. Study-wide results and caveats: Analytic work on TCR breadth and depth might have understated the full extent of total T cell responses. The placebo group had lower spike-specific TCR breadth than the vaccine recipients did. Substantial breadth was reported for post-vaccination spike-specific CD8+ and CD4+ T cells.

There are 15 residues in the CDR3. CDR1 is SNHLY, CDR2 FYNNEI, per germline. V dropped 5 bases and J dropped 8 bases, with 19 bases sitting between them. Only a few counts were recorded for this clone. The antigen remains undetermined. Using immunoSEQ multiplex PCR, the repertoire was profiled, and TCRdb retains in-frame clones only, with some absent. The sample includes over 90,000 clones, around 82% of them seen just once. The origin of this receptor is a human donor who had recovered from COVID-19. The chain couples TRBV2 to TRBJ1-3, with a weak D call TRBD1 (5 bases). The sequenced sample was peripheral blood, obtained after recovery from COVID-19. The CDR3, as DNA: TGTGCCAGCAGTTCAGGGCTCGCCATGGGCTACACCATATATTTT. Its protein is CASSSGLAMGYTIYF. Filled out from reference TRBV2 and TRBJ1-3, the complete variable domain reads EPEVTQTPSHQVTQMGQEVILRCVPISNHLYFYWYRQILGQKVEFLVSFYNNEISEKSEIFDDQFSVERPDGSNFTLKIRSTKLEDSAMYFCASSSGLAMGYTIYFGEGSWLTVV.